Presented here are 20 T cell receptor beta chains from one specimen sequenced in a study of shared clonotypes between healthy human individuals. Sequenced by immunoSEQ multiplex PCR; TCRdb stores in-frame clones only, minus some. This table holds fewer than 1.8 million clones, about 98.5% found once. The sample consisted of naive CD4+ T cells sorted from blood. Subset defined: CD45RA+ positively selected. Source of these receptors: a man aged 25-45 years in good health.

J is TRBJ2-5 and V is TRBV5-1; 9 bases are a match to TRBD1. The CDR3 covers 16 residues. J gave up 5 bases and V 5 bases, and 13 bases lay outside the gene matches. Germline CDR1 and CDR2: SGHRS and YFSETQ. In DNA, the CDR3 is TGCGCCAGCAGTTCACCCCTGGGACAGGGTTTGGAGACCCAGTACTTC. The encoded protein is CASSSPLGQGLETQYF.

The CDR3 protein is CASRGASANTDTQYF. CDR3 coding DNA: TGTGCCAGCAGGGGGGCTAGCGCGAACACAGATACGCAGTATTTT. This chain joins TRBV9 and TRBJ2-3; D assignment may be TRBD1 or TRBD2 (6 bases each). There are 15 residues in the CDR3. V was trimmed by 5 bases and J by 2 bases, leaving 15 bases between them. Germline V gene lookup returns CDR1 SGDLS and CDR2 YYNGEE.

The chain combines TRBV7-2 with TRBJ2-7; D gene unclear. V was clipped by 5 bases and J by 3 bases, with 8 bases between them. The CDR3 contains 12 residues. Germline lookup yields CDR1 SGHTA and CDR2 FQGNSA. The DNA for the CDR3 is TGTGCCAGCAGCGATTATTTCTACGAGCAGTACTTC. This encodes CASSDYFYEQYF.

The rearrangement joins TRBV5-1 to TRBJ1-2; D perhaps matches TRBD1 (5 bases). The CDR3 spans 14 residues. Germline CDR1 is SGHRS and CDR2 is YFSETQ. The V end lost 0 bases, the J end lost 6 bases, and 12 bases lay between the germline ends. CDR3 region: CASSLEGETNGYTF. CDR3 nucleotides: TGCGCCAGCAGCTTGGAAGGGGAAACGAATGGCTACACCTTC.

The chain is built from TRBV29-1 and TRBJ2-1; D uncertain. Germline CDR1 SQVTM, CDR2 ANQGSEA. The CDR3 covers 13 residues. Trimming took 5 bases from V and 0 from J, leaving 8 bases between them. The CDR3, as DNA: TGCAGCGTTATCGAAAGCTCCTACAATGAGCAGTTCTTC. This codes for CSVIESSYNEQFF.

Here the CDR3 DNA reads TGTGCCAGCAGAACTACGTGGGGGACCCTAATGCGAAAACTGTTTTTT. Residues: CASRTTWGTLMRKLFF. The J gene is TRBJ1-4, the V gene TRBV5-5; TRBD1 might be the D (5 bases). Germline CDR1 SGHKS, CDR2 YYEKEE (reference sequence). The CDR3 contains 16 residues. V lost 5 bases and J lost 10, with 24 bases in between.

The chain has TRBV11-1 and TRBJ2-7; 7 bases agree with TRBD1. There are 15 residues in the CDR3. V gave up 6 bases and J gave up 3 bases; unmatched junction bases: 11. Germline CDR1 reads SGHAT; CDR2 reads FQDESV (reference sequence). CDR3 bases: TGTGCCAGCAGGGATACGGACAGGACGGGCTACGAGCAGTACTTC. It encodes CASRDTDRTGYEQYF.

The chain is built from TRBV7-2 and TRBJ2-3; 7 bases line up with TRBD2. CDR3 size: 16 residues. Germline V gene sequence: CDR1 SGHTA, CDR2 FQGNSA. J was trimmed by 5 bases and V by 1 base; bases with no gene match: 9. The CDR3 spells CASSLGAGAPVDTQYF. In nucleotides, the CDR3 is TGTGCCAGCAGCTTAGGGGCGGGAGCCCCAGTAGATACGCAGTATTTT.

The chain couples TRBV25-1 to TRBJ2-7; 9 positions match TRBD2. Per germline, CDR1 MGHDK and CDR2 SYGVNS. The CDR3 contains 17 residues. The V segment lost 2 bases and the J segment 5 bases; nucleotides outside the gene matches: 13. The CDR3 sequence is CASSESRPGLAFDEQYF. The CDR3 DNA reads TGTGCCAGCAGTGAAAGCAGACCGGGACTAGCTTTCGACGAGCAGTACTTC.

CDR3 residues: CAISDRDSRNTIYF. Written as DNA, the CDR3 is TGTGCCATCAGCGATAGGGACAGCCGAAACACCATATATTTT. This chain links TRBV10-3 with TRBJ1-3; 7 bases match TRBD1. V shed 6 bases and J 5 bases; nucleotides not matched to a gene: 7. Per the germline V gene, CDR1 is ENHRY and CDR2 is SYGVKD. This CDR3 is 14 amino acids long.

This chain connects TRBV10-1 to TRBJ2-7; D ambiguous. V dropped 11 bases and J dropped 0 bases, with 14 bases sitting between them. CDR3 length: 13 amino acids. Per germline, CDR1 WNHNN and CDR2 SYGVQD (reference sequence). The CDR3 protein is CAHCWSSSYEQYF. The CDR3 bases are TGCGCCCATTGCTGGAGTAGCTCCTACGAGCAGTACTTC.

This clone was observed once. The chain links TRBV21-1 to TRBJ1-1; no check of the table's D call, TRBD1, against the DNA was made. TRBV21-1 is classified as a pseudogene. The CDR3 sequence is 14 residues long. The CDR3, as DNA: TGTGCCAGCAGCATACGGACAGGGAACACTGAAGCTTTCTTT. Protein sequence: CASSIRTGNTEAFF.

About this clone: Other DNA sequences of this sample code for an identical CDR3. The chain couples TRBV5-1 to TRBJ2-1; no clear D. The CDR3 loop spans 15 amino acids. Germline values: CDR1 SGHRS, CDR2 YFSETQ. V was trimmed by 0 bases and J by 0 bases, leaving 7 bases between them. DNA of the CDR3: TGCGCCAGCAGCTTGGAGGGTAACTCCTACAATGAGCAGTTCTTC. Translated: CASSLEGNSYNEQFF.

The rearrangement uses TRBV2 and TRBJ2-1, with 10 nucleotides matching TRBD2. Germline trimming cut 6 bases from V and 6 bases from J; bases unmatched to any gene: 14. CDR1 and CDR2 from the germline V gene are SNHLY and FYNNEI. There are 17 residues in the CDR3. The DNA for the CDR3 is TGTGCCAGCAGCGTGAGACTAGCGGGTGACGACCCCAATGAGCAGTTCTTC. Translating gives CASSVRLAGDDPNEQFF.

The V and J genes are TRBV25-1 and TRBJ2-1; TRBD2 aligns across 12 bases. CDR1 is MGHDK, CDR2 SYGVNS, per germline. The ends lost 5 bases at V and 9 bases at J; junction bases unmatched: 8. The CDR3 extends over 15 amino acids. The CDR3, as DNA: TGTGCCAGCAGTCCGACTAGCGGGAGCGGTGGTGAGCAGTTCTTC. Translation: CASSPTSGSGGEQFF.

The chain combines TRBV5-6 with TRBJ1-5, with a possible D match to TRBD1 (5 bases). Trimming stripped 4 bases from V and 2 bases from J, with 10 bases between. This CDR3 is 14 amino acids long. In germline, CDR1 is SGHDT, CDR2 YYEEEE. This chain's CDR3 is CASSPWGGNQPQHF. The CDR3 DNA reads as TGTGCCAGCAGCCCTTGGGGGGGCAATCAGCCCCAGCATTTT. Filled out from reference TRBV5-6 and TRBJ1-5, the complete variable domain reads DAGVTQSPTHLIKTRGQQVTLRCSPKSGHDTVSWYQQALGQGPQFIFQYYEEEERQRGNFPDRFSGHQFPNYSSELNVNALLLGDSALYLCASSPWGGNQPQHFGDGTRLSIL.

The chain couples TRBV4-2 to TRBJ2-7; D might be TRBD1 (6 bases). The CDR3 is 15 amino acids. Looked up from germline, CDR1 is LGHNA and CDR2 is YNFKEQ. The ends were cut back, 1 base at V and 0 bases at J, with 10 bases in the middle. CDR3 bases: TGTGCCAGCAGCCAAGGACAGGCGAGCTCCTACGAGCAGTACTTC. It encodes CASSQGQASSYEQYF.

The chain links TRBV5-4 to TRBJ2-1; TRBD2 matches at 12 bases. CDR1 and CDR2 (germline): SGHNT, YYREEE (reference sequence). This CDR3 contains 16 residues. V lost 3 bases, J lost 4 bases, and 5 bases stayed unmatched. CDR3 DNA: TGTGCCAGCAGCTCACGGACTAGCGGGATTTACAATGAGCAGTTCTTC. Residues: CASSSRTSGIYNEQFF.

The chain carries TRBV28 and TRBJ1-2; possible D gene TRBD1, 5 bases. Germline values: CDR1 MDHEN, CDR2 SYDVKM. CDR3 length: 14 residues. With 11 bases removed from V and 3 bases from J, the gap between germline ends came to 19 bases. The CDR3 spells CASGRSGTDYGYTF. The CDR3 DNA reads as TGTGCCTCCGGGAGATCCGGGACGGACTATGGCTACACCTTC.

This rearrangement joins TRBV5-1 to TRBJ1-1; a possible D gene is TRBD1 (6 bases). This CDR3 has 15 amino acids. CDR1 and CDR2 from the germline V gene are SGHRS and YFSETQ. Trimming removed 3 bases at V and 1 base at J, with 13 bases between. CDR3 amino acids: CASSWNGGPNTEAFF. CDR3 bases: TGCGCCAGCAGCTGGAACGGGGGCCCGAACACTGAAGCTTTCTTT. Drawing the rest from reference TRBV5-1 and TRBJ1-1, the complete variable domain is KAGVTQTPRYLIKTRGQQVTLSCSPISGHRSVSWYQQTPGQGLQFLFEYFSETQRNKGNFPGRFSGRQFSNSRSEMNVSTLELGDSALYLCASSWNGGPNTEAFFGQGTRLTVV.